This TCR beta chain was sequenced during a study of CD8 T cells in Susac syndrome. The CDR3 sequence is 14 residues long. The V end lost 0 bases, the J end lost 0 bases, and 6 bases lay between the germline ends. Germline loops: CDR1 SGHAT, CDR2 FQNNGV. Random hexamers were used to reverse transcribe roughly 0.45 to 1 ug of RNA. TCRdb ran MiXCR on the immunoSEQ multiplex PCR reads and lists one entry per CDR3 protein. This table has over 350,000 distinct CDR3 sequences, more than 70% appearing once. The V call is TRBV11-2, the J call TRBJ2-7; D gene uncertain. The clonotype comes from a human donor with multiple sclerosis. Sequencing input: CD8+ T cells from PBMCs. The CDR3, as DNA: TGTGCCAGCAGCTTAGATTTAAACTCCTACGAGCAGTACTTC. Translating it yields CASSLDLNSYEQYF.